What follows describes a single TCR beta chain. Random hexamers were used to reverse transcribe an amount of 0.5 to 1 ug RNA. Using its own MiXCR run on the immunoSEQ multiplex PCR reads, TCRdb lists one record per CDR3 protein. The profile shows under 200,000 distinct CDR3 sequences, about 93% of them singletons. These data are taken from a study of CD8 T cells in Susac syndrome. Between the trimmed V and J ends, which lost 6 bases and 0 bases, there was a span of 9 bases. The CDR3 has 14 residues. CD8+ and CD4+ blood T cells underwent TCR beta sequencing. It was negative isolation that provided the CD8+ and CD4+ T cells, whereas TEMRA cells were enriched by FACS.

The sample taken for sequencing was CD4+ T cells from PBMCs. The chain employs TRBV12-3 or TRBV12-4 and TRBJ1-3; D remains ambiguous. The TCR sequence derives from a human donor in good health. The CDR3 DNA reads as TGTGCCAGCAGAATCGACATCTCTGGAAACACCATATATTTT. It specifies CASRIDISGNTIYF.